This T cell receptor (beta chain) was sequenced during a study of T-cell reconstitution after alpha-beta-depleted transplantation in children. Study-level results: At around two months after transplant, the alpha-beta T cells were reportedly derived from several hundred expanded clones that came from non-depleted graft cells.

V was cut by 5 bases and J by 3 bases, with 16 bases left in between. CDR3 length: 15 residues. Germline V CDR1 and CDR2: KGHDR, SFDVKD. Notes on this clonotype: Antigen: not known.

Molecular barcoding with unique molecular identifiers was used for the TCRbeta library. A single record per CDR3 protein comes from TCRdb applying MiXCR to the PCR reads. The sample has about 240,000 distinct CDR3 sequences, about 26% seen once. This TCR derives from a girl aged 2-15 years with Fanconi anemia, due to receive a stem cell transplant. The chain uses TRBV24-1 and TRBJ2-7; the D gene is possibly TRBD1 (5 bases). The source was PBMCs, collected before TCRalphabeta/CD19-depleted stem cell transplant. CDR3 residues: CATSAKGAGNYEQYF. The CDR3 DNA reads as TGTGCCACCAGTGCCAAAGGGGCAGGGAACTACGAGCAGTACTTC.